The 30 T cell receptor beta chains given below trace back to one sample, sequenced in a study of shared clonotypes between healthy human individuals. Naive CD8 cells comprised CD45RO-negative, CCR7-positively selected cells, excluding terminally differentiated effector memory CD45RA+ cells. Here immunoSEQ multiplex PCR was the method, and the copy in TCRdb shows in-frame clones only, minus some. In the table there are under 600,000 clones, 98% of which are singletons. The sequencing input was naive CD8+ T cells sorted from blood. These receptors were collected from a man aged 25-45 years in good health.

This chain links TRBV30 with TRBJ2-2, with D perhaps matching TRBD2 (6 bases). V dropped 2 bases and J dropped 6 bases, with 10 bases sitting between them. From germline, CDR1 is GTSNPN and CDR2 SVGIG (reference sequence). The CDR3 covers 13 residues. The CDR3 coding sequence is TGTGCCTGGAGTACGAGCGGGCCCGGGGAGCTGTTTTTT. Amino acids: CAWSTSGPGELFF.

As for this clone: The same CDR3 can be traced to other DNA sequences in this sample. CDR3 in amino acids: CASSLTGSSYEQYF. The DNA of the CDR3 is TGTGCCAGCAGTCTGACGGGGAGCTCCTACGAGCAGTACTTC. The rearrangement uses TRBV27 and TRBJ2-7, with D possibly matching TRBD2 (5 bases). The CDR3 spans 14 residues. Trimming cost V 5 bases and J 0 bases, with 11 bases left between them. Germline V lookup: CDR1 MNHEY, CDR2 SMNVEV (reference sequence).

The chain links TRBV6-5 to TRBJ1-3; 7 bases are shared with TRBD1. CDR1 and CDR2 from the germline V gene are MNHEY and SVGAGI. The CDR3 runs to 14 residues. With 5 bases clipped from V and 4 bases from J, the junction kept 5 bases outside the gene matches. CDR3 sequence (DNA): TGTGCCAGCAGTACGCAGGGGGTCGGAAACACCATATATTTT. It specifies CASSTQGVGNTIYF.

This clone was observed a single time. The chain joins TRBV13 to TRBJ2-2, with TRBD2 matching 11 bases. Germline V gene lookup returns CDR1 PRHDT and CDR2 FYEKMQ (reference sequence). The ends lost 4 bases at V and 1 base at J; junction bases unmatched: 5. The CDR3 sequence is 17 residues long. The CDR3 loop is CASSSGLAVGNTGELFF. The CDR3 bases are TGTGCCAGCAGCTCGGGACTAGCGGTTGGGAACACCGGGGAGCTGTTTTTT. Full variable domain (outside the CDR3, taken from reference TRBV13 and TRBJ2-2): AAGVIQSPRHLIKEKRETATLKCYPIPRHDTVYWYQQGPGQDPQFLISFYEKMQSDKGSIPDRFSAQQFSDYHSELNMSSLELGDSALYFCASSSGLAVGNTGELFFGEGSRLTVL.

This chain links TRBV7-4 with TRBJ2-7, with TRBD2 matching over 10 bases. With V trimmed by 2 bases and J by 2 bases, 6 bases remained unmatched. This CDR3 is built from 16 residues. In germline, CDR1 is SGHVT, CDR2 SQSDAQ. CDR3 sequence: CASSLPRSGRTYEQYF. In nucleotides, the CDR3 is TGTGCCAGCAGCTTACCCCGTAGCGGGAGGACCTACGAGCAGTACTTC. Complete variable domain (other parts from reference TRBV7-4 and TRBJ2-7): GAGVSQSPRYKVAKRGRDVALRCDSISGHVTLYWYRQTLGQGSEVLTYSQSDAQRDKSGRPSGRFSAERPERSVSTLKIQRTEQGDSAVYLCASSLPRSGRTYEQYFGPGTRLTVT.

The gene calls are TRBV5-1 and TRBJ1-1; 7 positions match TRBD1. The CDR3 is made up of 14 amino acids. Trimming removed 4 bases from V and 5 bases from J; junction bases left unmatched: 8. CDR1 is SGHRS, CDR2 YFSETQ, per germline. The CDR3: CASSPYRGETEAFF. The CDR3 region has the DNA TGCGCCAGCAGCCCTTACAGGGGAGAGACTGAAGCTTTCTTT.

The chain combines TRBV9 with TRBJ2-2; D remains unclear. The CDR3 runs to 13 residues. The germline CDR1 and CDR2 sequences are SGDLS and YYNGEE. Trimming removed 6 bases from V and 4 bases from J, with 10 bases in between. This CDR3 is CASNAESTGELFF. CDR3 coding DNA: TGTGCCAGCAATGCAGAGTCCACCGGGGAGCTGTTTTTT.

The chain has TRBV27 and TRBJ2-1; D could derive from TRBD1 or TRBD2 (6 bases each). The CDR3 extends over 12 amino acids. Germline V gives CDR1 MNHEY, CDR2 SMNVEV (reference sequence). The ends were cut back, 6 bases at V and 9 bases at J, with 12 bases in the middle. This chain's CDR3 is CASSVGGSEQFF. CDR3 coding DNA: TGTGCCAGCAGCGTAGGGGGGAGTGAGCAGTTCTTC.

CDR3 nucleotides: TGTGCCAGCATTCAAACAGGGGGAAGGACTGAAGCTTTCTTT. This sequence encodes CASIQTGGRTEAFF. This chain links TRBV6-6 with TRBJ1-1, with TRBD1 matching over 8 bases. The germline V gene has CDR1 MNHNY and CDR2 SVGAGI (reference sequence). CDR3 length: 14 amino acids. V lost 7 bases, J lost 5 bases, and 9 bases stayed unmatched.

The chain uses TRBV12-5 and TRBJ1-1; no clear D gene. CDR3 size: 12 residues. V was shortened by 9 bases and J by 3 bases, with 11 bases between the two germline ends. The germline CDR1 and CDR2 sequences are LGHNT and FRNRAP. The CDR3 is CASRGGDTEAFF. Written as DNA, the CDR3 is TGTGCTAGCCGGGGTGGGGACACTGAAGCTTTCTTT.

This clone was seen just once. One end of the junction is discordant with germline, which a read error may explain. J is TRBJ2-7 and V is TRBV10-1; 7 bases agree with TRBD1. Germline CDR1 is WNHNN and CDR2 is SYGVQD (reference sequence). The CDR3 length is 13 residues. This CDR3 reads CASSDRVSYEQYF. CDR3 coding DNA: TGCGCCAGTAGTGACAGGGTTTCGTACGAGCAGTACTTC.

V and J are TRBV5-6 and TRBJ1-5, with TRBD1 identical over 7 bases. Trimming removed 2 bases from V and 3 bases from J; junction bases left unmatched: 8. The CDR3 totals 16 residues. CDR1 is SGHDT and CDR2 is YYEEEE in the germline V gene. The CDR3 nucleotides are TGTGCCAGCAGCTTCACCGGGACAGATTACAATCAGCCCCAGCATTTT. Encoded protein: CASSFTGTDYNQPQHF.

The V gene is TRBV4-2, the J gene TRBJ2-3, with a weak D call TRBD2 (6 bases). CDR1 is LGHNA and CDR2 is YNFKEQ in the germline V gene. The ends were cut back, 2 bases at V and 3 bases at J, with 9 bases in the middle. This CDR3 has 14 residues. The CDR3 nucleotides are TGTGCCAGCAGCCAAATACTAGCAACAGATACGCAGTATTTT. This codes for CASSQILATDTQYF.

The chain joins TRBV7-9 to TRBJ1-2, with TRBD1 matching 12 bases. The CDR3 has 18 residues. V gave up 1 base and J gave up 0 bases; unmatched junction bases: 6. Germline V CDR1 and CDR2: SEHNR, FQNEAQ (reference sequence). This chain's CDR3 is CASSLGSGTGGPNYGYTF. In DNA form, the CDR3 reads TGTGCCAGCAGCTTAGGTTCGGGGACAGGGGGCCCTAACTATGGCTACACCTTC.

The rearrangement joins TRBV9 to TRBJ2-3; 11 nucleotides agree with TRBD2. J gave up 6 bases and V 4 bases, and 16 bases lay outside the gene matches. The CDR3 contains 18 residues. The germline V gene encodes CDR1 SGDLS and CDR2 YYNGEE. The CDR3 region has the DNA TGTGCCAGCAGCTCGAAGCCACCACTAGCGGGAGATTGGGATACGCAGTATTTT. Protein: CASSSKPPLAGDWDTQYF.

The chain carries TRBV4-1 and TRBJ2-7; 7 nucleotides align to TRBD1. CDR1 and CDR2 from the germline V gene are MGHRA and YSYEKL. This CDR3 contains 17 residues. The V and J ends lost 0 bases and 1 base, in that order; junction bases with no gene match: 9. Here the CDR3 reads CASSQDLRTGLSYEQYF. In nucleotides, the CDR3 is TGCGCCAGCAGCCAAGATCTCAGGACAGGTTTATCCTACGAGCAGTACTTC.

The rearrangement joins TRBV27 to TRBJ1-4; D is possibly TRBD1 (5 bases). CDR1 is MNHEY, CDR2 SMNVEV, per germline (reference sequence). Between the trimmed V and J ends, which lost 5 bases and 8 bases, there was a span of 12 bases. The CDR3 has 13 residues. This CDR3 reads CASSPVGGEKLFF. CDR3 sequence (DNA): TGTGCCAGCAGTCCGGTCGGGGGAGAAAAACTGTTTTTT.

This chain links TRBV27 with TRBJ2-7; D is possibly TRBD2 (5 bases). V dropped 3 bases and J dropped 6 bases, with 6 bases sitting between them. The CDR3 is 11 residues long. CDR1 and CDR2 from the germline V gene are MNHEY and SMNVEV (reference sequence). The CDR3 region has the DNA TGTGCCAGCAGTTTCGGACTCGAGCAGTACTTC. This gives the protein CASSFGLEQYF.

About this clone itself: The same CDR3 can be traced to other DNA sequences in this sample. The rearrangement joins TRBV27 to TRBJ2-7; TRBD1 matches 7 bases. Trimming at V came to 9 bases and at J to 3 bases, leaving 8 bases not matched to a gene. Germline V gene lookup returns CDR1 MNHEY and CDR2 SMNVEV (reference sequence). This CDR3 has 13 residues. CDR3 sequence reads: CASSTGVSYEQYF. CDR3 DNA: TGTGCCAGTTCCACAGGGGTTAGCTACGAGCAGTACTTC.

The V and J genes are TRBV18 and TRBJ2-7, with TRBD2 matching 8 bases. This CDR3 contains 15 residues. The germline V gene has CDR1 KGHSH and CDR2 LQKENI. The trim removed 4 bases at V and 8 bases at J, leaving 13 bases unmatched. The CDR3 sequence is CASSRNTAQREQQYF. The CDR3 bases are TGTGCCAGCTCACGTAACACGGCCCAGCGGGAGCAGCAGTACTTC.

The chain recombines TRBV14 with TRBJ2-7; 8 bases line up with TRBD1. Germline CDR1 reads SGHDN; CDR2 reads FVKESK. After removal of 5 bases from V and 2 bases from J, the junction contained 11 bases not matched to a gene. CDR3 length: 16 residues. Written as DNA, the CDR3 is TGTGCCAGCAGCGACGTTCGGGACAGGCACACCTACGAGCAGTACTTC. This translates into CASSDVRDRHTYEQYF.

The chain joins TRBV18 to TRBJ2-1; tentatively, D is TRBD1 or TRBD2 (5 bases each). V was shortened by 0 bases and J by 10 bases, with 16 bases between the two germline ends. Germline lookup yields CDR1 KGHSH and CDR2 LQKENI. The CDR3 spans 15 residues. CDR3 bases: TGTGCCAGCTCACCACCCCTCGGGACCATTCTCGAGCAGTTCTTC. Protein product: CASSPPLGTILEQFF.

The V call is TRBV27, the J call TRBJ2-3, with D tentatively TRBD2 (6 bases). V lost 8 bases, J lost 3 bases, and 18 bases lay in between. CDR3 size: 15 residues. CDR1 is MNHEY and CDR2 is SMNVEV in the germline V gene (reference sequence). The CDR3 region has the DNA TGTGCCAGCTCTGCTTTGGCGGGGTTGACAGATACGCAGTATTTT. Protein product: CASSALAGLTDTQYF.

The CDR3 nucleotides are TGCGCCAGCAGCCGTAATGGAGGCTACGAGCAGTACTTC. Translating gives CASSRNGGYEQYF. The chain uses TRBV4-1 and TRBJ2-7; TRBD2 is a possible D gene (5 bases). V was pared by 4 bases and J by 3 bases, with 10 bases between. The germline V gene has CDR1 MGHRA and CDR2 YSYEKL. CDR3 length: 13 amino acids.

The rearrangement joins TRBV10-3 to TRBJ2-3; 10 nucleotides match TRBD1. Germline V gene sequence: CDR1 ENHRY, CDR2 SYGVKD. The CDR3 contains 15 residues. V was clipped by 5 bases and J by 3 bases; unmatched bases: 5. The DNA of the CDR3 is TGTGCCATCAGTATGGGACAGGGGCGGACAGATACGCAGTATTTT. This gives the protein CAISMGQGRTDTQYF.

The gene calls are TRBV6-5 and TRBJ2-7; 7 bases match TRBD1. The CDR3 is made up of 15 amino acids. V lost 2 bases and J lost 2; bases outside the gene matches: 6. The germline V gene encodes CDR1 MNHEY and CDR2 SVGAGI. The CDR3 region has the DNA TGTGCCAGCAGTTACGGGGACAGCGTTACCTACGAGCAGTACTTC. Amino acid sequence: CASSYGDSVTYEQYF.

The chain has TRBV7-9 and TRBJ2-1; TRBD2 matches at 9 bases. The germline V gene encodes CDR1 SEHNR and CDR2 FQNEAQ (reference sequence). The CDR3 loop spans 16 amino acids. The V segment lost 5 bases and the J segment 2 bases; nucleotides outside the gene matches: 7. Here the CDR3 reads CASSPRLAAAYNEQFF. The CDR3, as DNA: TGTGCCAGCAGCCCTAGACTAGCGGCAGCCTACAATGAGCAGTTCTTC.

V and J are TRBV4-3 and TRBJ2-5; possible D gene TRBD2, 6 bases. This CDR3 has 17 amino acids. The germline V gene has CDR1 LGHNA and CDR2 YSLEER. Trimming left V 2 bases short and J 4 bases short, with 20 bases between. CDR3 amino acids: CASSQQTVGTFGETQYF. Written as DNA, the CDR3 is TGCGCCAGCAGCCAACAAACCGTTGGGACTTTCGGAGAGACCCAGTACTTC.

The chain couples TRBV10-2 to TRBJ2-7, with 7 bases fitting TRBD2. V was pared by 4 bases and J by 5 bases, with 11 bases of the junction left unmatched. The germline gives CDR1 WSHSY, CDR2 SAAADI. The CDR3 is 15 amino acids. CDR3 bases: TGCGCCAGCAGTGGAAGGGGCGGGAGAAGCCACGAGCAGTACTTC. Translated: CASSGRGGRSHEQYF.

The gene calls are TRBV19 and TRBJ2-2; D gene uncertain. The CDR3 extends over 10 amino acids. The V and J ends lost 9 bases and 7 bases respectively, with 6 bases between them. The V gene's germline CDR1 is LNHDA and CDR2 SQIVND (reference sequence). CDR3 residues: CASGVGELFF. CDR3 bases: TGTGCCAGCGGCGTCGGGGAGCTGTTTTTT.